Below, one T cell receptor (beta chain) is given with its context. Its antigen remains undetermined. Qualities for individual bases were not recorded, and no much larger clone is one base off. This sample stems from a study of blood T cell repertoires in COVID-19 (dated by TCRdb to the early 2020s). In terms of the full investigation: Samples covering the acute and convalescent phases of COVID-19 were provided by collaborators in the United States, Italy and Spain. The material from the prospective study consisted of cDNA or gDNA derived from T cells, B-cell-depleted T cells, or PBMCs. Deeply sampled blood TCRbeta repertoires from subjects exposed to, actively infected with, or recovered from COVID-19 were included in the dataset. The repertoires were released in a freely available public database intended as a resource for research on the immune response to SARS-CoV-2. Samples were obtained from the ongoing ImmuneRACE study (first 160 participants) and from some 1,300 subjects provided by 6 global collaborators. Sample metadata almost always included a de-identified subject ID, COVID-19 status, age in years and sex. Where available, HLA class I and class II types were taken from metadata supplied by the sample provider and were not determined by assay-based typing.

In Seattle, one collaborating source enrolled patients while the infection was active and tracked those patients longitudinally over the course of disease. Whole blood was collected in K2EDTA tubes by collaborating institutions according to the institutions' own protocols. For TCRbeta analysis, collaborator samples were shipped as frozen whole blood, as isolated PBMCs, or as DNA extracted from either sample type. V and J are trimmed by 6 bases and 4 bases, and the gene matches miss 11 bases of the junction. Spanning cysteine to phenylalanine, the CDR3 consists of 16 amino acids. Left in the record is the CDR3 DNA by itself, 48 bases read in frame from the first base. Looking up the germline V gene (reference sequence) yields CDR1 WNHNN and CDR2 SYGVQD. TCRbeta CDR3 regions were amplified from genomic DNA by means of the immunoSEQ Assay, a bias-controlled multiplex PCR. The original methods were these. The number of nucleated cells in each sample was estimated by amplification of reference gene primers within the assay. Sequence reads were collapsed and filtered to measure the absolute abundance of every unique TCRbeta CDR3 rearrangement. Productive Simpson clonality was computed per sample as the square root of Simpson's diversity index over productive rearrangements. Imported from immuneACCESS, the table was reduced by TCRdb to in-frame sequences with V and J called. These copies leave out some clones; in studies compared against another copy, an unresolved V gene accounts for under half, and the cause of the remainder is not known. V and J calls and clone size come straight from that table; D and trimming were deduced from the DNA. The sample table contains 60,000 to 90,000 clones; only one count was recorded for about 85% of them. Over 9.5% of the sample is in the top ten clones.

Broader findings and caveats from the paper: Clinical and demographic metadata were provided uncurated, with the amount varying by source and participant.

The sequence came from a man aged 55 to 69 with COVID-19, enrolled during active disease. The specimen sequenced was peripheral blood. The receptor chain draws on TRBV10-1 and TRBJ2-3; 9 junctional bases match TRBD2. CDR3 protein: CASSLGGSGSSDTQYF. The nucleotide sequence reads as follows: TGCGCCAGCAGCCTCGGCGGTAGCGGGAGTTCAGATACGCAGTATTTT.